This entry describes one TCR beta chain. The data belong to a study of blood T cell repertoires in COVID-19. Generated by immunoSEQ multiplex PCR, the TCRdb table keeps only in-frame clones and is missing some. The sample contains some 140,000 clones, approximately 84% of which appear only once. V lost 4 bases and J lost 0; bases outside the gene matches: 9. Germline CDR1 and CDR2: SGHRS and YFSETQ. The length of the CDR3 is 16 residues. Clinical history reported by participants formed the basis on which cohorts were assigned. Sequencing was done on a sample of PBMCs or T cells enriched from blood (not recorded which). This receptor was taken from a man aged 40-49 years with acute COVID-19. The gene calls are TRBV5-1 and TRBJ1-2, with 7 bases lining up with TRBD1. In DNA, the CDR3 is TGCGCCAGCAGCGGGGACAGCTTGGATGCTAACTATGGCTACACCTTC. Its translation is CASSGDSLDANYGYTF.